The 28 T cell receptor beta chains given below trace back to one sample, sequenced in a study of blood T cell repertoires in COVID-19. The protocol was immunoSEQ multiplex PCR, while the TCRdb copy is restricted to in-frame clones and leaves out a portion. This sample has 200,000 to 250,000 clones, with about nine tenths found just once. Sequencing input: peripheral blood. The origin of the receptors is a woman aged 60 to 75 with acute or convalescent COVID-19.

This clone has just a few counts. The chain joins TRBV25-1 to TRBJ1-2; weak D call: TRBD1 (6 bases). Trimming left V 6 bases short and J 4 bases short, with 15 bases between. The CDR3 totals 14 residues. In germline, CDR1 is MGHDK, CDR2 SYGVNS. The CDR3 reads CASSVAGDPYGYTF. The CDR3 coding sequence is TGTGCCAGCAGCGTCGCAGGGGACCCCTATGGCTACACCTTC.

The rearrangement links TRBV5-1 to TRBJ1-4; 8 bases line up with TRBD1. CDR3 length: 17 residues. Looked up from germline, CDR1 is SGHRS and CDR2 is YFSETQ. Unmatched junction bases numbered 4, after V lost 0 bases and J lost 0 bases. The CDR3 bases are TGCGCCAGCAGCTTGGGGACAGGGAGGGCAACTAATGAAAAACTGTTTTTT. Translation: CASSLGTGRATNEKLFF.

The V gene is TRBV7-2, the J gene TRBJ2-7; weak D call: TRBD1 (6 bases). Germline loops: CDR1 SGHTA, CDR2 FQGNSA. This CDR3 is built from 13 residues. V lost 5 bases to trimming and J lost 11 bases, with 19 bases between them. CDR3 nucleotides: TGTGCCAGCAGCCAAACGTCACAGGGCCAGGAGTACTTC. This codes for CASSQTSQGQEYF. The complete variable domain, with remaining parts taken from reference TRBV7-2 and TRBJ2-7, reads GAGVSQSPSNKVTEKGKDVELRCDPISGHTALYWYRQSLGQGLEFLIYFQGNSAPDKSGLPSDRFSAERTGGSVSTLTIQRTQQEDSAVYLCASSQTSQGQEYFGPGTRLTVT.

This clone was counted a few times. The genes are TRBV25-1 and TRBJ1-6; D possibly corresponds to TRBD1 (6 bases). CDR1 and CDR2 (germline): MGHDK, SYGVNS. The CDR3 has 17 residues. The germline V and J ends were trimmed by 4 bases and 9 bases, with 22 bases remaining between them. Here the CDR3 reads CASSGLTGISGSSPLHF. CDR3 bases: TGTGCCAGCAGTGGGTTAACAGGGATATCTGGAAGTTCACCCCTCCACTTT. Together with reference TRBV25-1 and TRBJ1-6, the CDR3 gives the full variable domain: EADIYQTPRYLVIGTGKKITLECSQTMGHDKMYWYQQDPGMELHLIHYSYGVNSTEKGDLSSESTVSRIRTEHFPLTLESARPSHTSQYLCASSGLTGISGSSPLHFGNGTRLTVT.

The count of this clone is one. The rearrangement uses TRBV6-5 and TRBJ1-1; TRBD1 agrees at 9 bases. The CDR3 has 14 residues. Trimming took 1 base from V and 7 from J; bases not matched to a gene: 4. Germline lookup yields CDR1 MNHEY and CDR2 SVGAGI. The CDR3 nucleotides read TGTGCCAGCAGTTACTGGGACAGGGTTGGTGAAGCTTTCTTT. This gives the protein CASSYWDRVGEAFF.

The chain has TRBV7-6 and TRBJ2-5; 7 bases are shared with TRBD2. The CDR3 consists of 16 residues. With 4 bases clipped from V and 0 bases from J, the junction kept 8 bases outside the gene matches. The V gene's germline CDR1 is SGHVS and CDR2 FNYEAQ. The CDR3 nucleotides read TGTGCCAGCAGCTCCTCCCGGGGGGAGTACCAAGAGACCCAGTACTTC. The encoded protein is CASSSSRGEYQETQYF.

V gene TRBV5-8 combines with J gene TRBJ1-3; D might be TRBD1 (5 bases). This CDR3 contains 15 residues. V lost 1 base, J lost 4 bases, and 12 bases lay in between. CDR1 and CDR2 (germline): SGHTS, YDEGEE. The CDR3 sequence is CASSLFQGRGNTIYF. CDR3 bases: TGTGCCAGCAGCTTGTTTCAGGGAAGGGGAAACACCATATATTTT.

This clone was seen a few times. The V call is TRBV3-1 (or the pseudogene TRBV3-2), the J call TRBJ2-2; tentative D call: TRBD1 (6 bases). CDR1 and CDR2 (germline): LGHDT, YNNKEL (reference sequence). This CDR3 spans 14 amino acids. With 0 bases removed from V and 7 bases from J, the gap between germline ends came to 9 bases. The CDR3 here is CASSQDRGNGELFF. The CDR3 nucleotides are TGTGCCAGCAGCCAAGATAGGGGGAACGGGGAGCTGTTTTTT.

This chain connects TRBV14 to TRBJ1-1, with 7 positions matching TRBD1. V was pared by 0 bases and J by 7 bases, with 5 bases of the junction left unmatched. CDR1 and CDR2 from the germline V gene are SGHDN and FVKESK. The CDR3 consists of 14 residues. The CDR3, as DNA: TGTGCCAGCAGCCAAGACAGGGGGTTTAGTGAAGCTTTCTTT. It yields the protein CASSQDRGFSEAFF.

The V and J genes are TRBV30 and TRBJ1-1; maybe TRBD1 (6 bases). The germline V gene has CDR1 GTSNPN and CDR2 SVGIG (reference sequence). Trimming stripped 0 bases from V and 1 base from J, with 6 bases between. This CDR3 has 13 amino acids. This chain's CDR3 is CAWSVGANTEAFF. The CDR3 DNA reads as TGTGCCTGGAGTGTGGGGGCGAACACTGAAGCTTTCTTT. Using reference TRBV30 and TRBJ1-1 for the parts outside the CDR3, the full variable domain is SQTIHQWPATLVQPVGSPLSLECTVEGTSNPNLYWYRQAAGRGLQLLFYSVGIGQISSEVPQNLSASRPQDRQFILSSKKLLLSDSGFYLCAWSVGANTEAFFGQGTRLTVV.

The chain employs TRBV15 and TRBJ2-7, with D possibly matching TRBD2 (5 bases). There are 13 residues in the CDR3. Germline V gene sequence: CDR1 LNHNV, CDR2 YYDKDF (reference sequence). The V and J ends lost 0 bases and 3 bases respectively, with 6 bases between them. CDR3 loop: CATSRDGLYEQYF. The CDR3, as DNA: TGTGCCACCAGCAGAGATGGACTCTACGAGCAGTACTTC.

For this clone: At one end the junction does not follow the germline gene, possibly because of a read error. CDR3 DNA: TGTGCTAGCAGCCCAGTTGTCTCCCTAGGGACCCAGTACTTC. Translated, it gives CASSPVVSLGTQYF. The chain couples TRBV7-7 to TRBJ2-5, with D uncertain. Germline V CDR1 and CDR2: SSHAT, FNYEAQ (reference sequence). This CDR3 is 14 amino acids long.

This sequence joins TRBV30 and TRBJ1-5; 9 positions match TRBD1. Germline lookup yields CDR1 GTSNPN and CDR2 SVGIG (reference sequence). The trim removed 3 bases at V and 7 bases at J, leaving 4 bases unmatched. The CDR3 totals 13 residues. The CDR3 is CAWSRTGVQPQHF. DNA of the CDR3: TGTGCCTGGAGCCGGACAGGGGTCCAGCCCCAGCATTTT.

The rearrangement links TRBV5-1 to TRBJ1-1, with D possibly TRBD1 on 6 matching bases. The CDR3 covers 16 residues. Trimming shortened V by 5 bases and J by 2 bases, and 19 bases separated the two germline ends. The germline V gene has CDR1 SGHRS and CDR2 YFSETQ. For the CDR3, the DNA is TGCGCCAGCAGTCTTGGGGATAGACAGGCAAACACTGAAGCTTTCTTT. It is translated as CASSLGDRQANTEAFF. Filled out from reference TRBV5-1 and TRBJ1-1, the complete variable domain reads KAGVTQTPRYLIKTRGQQVTLSCSPISGHRSVSWYQQTPGQGLQFLFEYFSETQRNKGNFPGRFSGRQFSNSRSEMNVSTLELGDSALYLCASSLGDRQANTEAFFGQGTRLTVV.

This chain uses TRBV28 with TRBJ1-2, with a tentative D call TRBD1 (5 bases). Trimming pared 6 bases from V and 4 bases from J, leaving 24 bases between. This CDR3 region has 17 residues. CDR1 and CDR2 from the germline V gene are MDHEN and SYDVKM. The CDR3 region has the DNA TGTGCCAGCAGGACGGTTCGGGGGGTGAGTTTGTTCTATGGCTACACCTTC. Residues: CASRTVRGVSLFYGYTF.

The sample holds one count of this clone. The V gene is TRBV18, the J gene TRBJ1-2, with 7 bases that match TRBD1. CDR3 length equals 13 residues. Germline trimming cut 5 bases from V and 5 bases from J; bases unmatched to any gene: 5. The V gene's germline CDR1 is KGHSH and CDR2 LQKENI. The CDR3 spells CASSFDREYGYTF. CDR3 DNA: TGTGCCAGCTCATTCGACAGGGAGTATGGCTACACCTTC. Filled out from reference TRBV18 and TRBJ1-2, the complete variable domain reads NAGVMQNPRHLVRRRGQEARLRCSPMKGHSHVYWYRQLPEEGLKFMVYLQKENIIDESGMPKERFSAEFPKEGPSILRIQQVVRGDSAAYFCASSFDREYGYTFGSGTRLTVV.

The chain has TRBV9 and TRBJ1-2, with 8 bases fitting TRBD1. This CDR3 spans 14 amino acids. The germline V gene has CDR1 SGDLS and CDR2 YYNGEE. J was trimmed by 2 bases and V by 4 bases; bases with no gene match: 4. DNA of the CDR3: TGTGCCAGCAGCCCGGGACAGGAAAACTATGGCTACACCTTC. Protein product: CASSPGQENYGYTF.

Here the CDR3 reads CASSVTGGAGYGYTF. In DNA, the CDR3 is TGTGCCAGTAGTGTTACAGGGGGCGCTGGCTATGGCTACACCTTC. This chain uses TRBV19 with TRBJ1-2, with TRBD1 matching 9 bases. CDR3 length equals 15 residues. Germline CDR1 reads LNHDA; CDR2 reads SQIVND (reference sequence). The ends lost 5 bases at V and 4 bases at J; junction bases unmatched: 8.

This chain uses TRBV28 with TRBJ2-2, with 7 bases lining up with TRBD1. The germline V gene has CDR1 MDHEN and CDR2 SYDVKM. V trimming: 5 bases; J trimming: 5 bases; junction bases outside the gene matches: 8. The CDR3 sequence is 15 residues long. CDR3 nucleotides: TGTGCCAGCAGTAACAGGGGAGCGAGGACCGGGGAGCTGTTTTTT. This encodes CASSNRGARTGELFF.

This chain links TRBV15 with TRBJ1-2; D may be TRBD1 (6 bases). This CDR3 contains 16 residues. V lost 5 bases and J lost 0, with 16 bases in between. Germline V gene sequence: CDR1 LNHNV, CDR2 YYDKDF (reference sequence). The CDR3 DNA is TGTGCCACCAGCCCTTGGGGGCAGGGTGCTAACTATGGCTACACCTTC. Translated: CATSPWGQGANYGYTF. The full variable domain, its missing parts supplied by reference TRBV15 and TRBJ1-2, is DAMVIQNPRYQVTQFGKPVTLSCSQTLNHNVMYWYQQKSSQAPKLLFHYYDKDFNNEADTPDNFQSRRPNTSFCFLDIRSPGLGDTAMYLCATSPWGQGANYGYTFGSGTRLTVV.

V and J are TRBV21-1 and TRBJ1-6. TRBV21-1 is classified as a pseudogene. CDR3 length: 18 residues. The CDR3 region is CASSKQRNPSSYNSPLHF. The CDR3 nucleotides are TGTGCCAGCAGCAAACAGCGGAACCCGAGCTCCTATAATTCACCCCTCCACTTT.

The rearrangement joins TRBV6-2 or TRBV6-3 to TRBJ1-2; unclear D gene. This CDR3 has 14 residues. Trimming removed 4 bases from V and 7 bases from J, with 16 bases in between. Per germline, CDR1 MNHEY and CDR2 SVGEGT. The CDR3 spells CASSSVRRDSGYTF. DNA of the CDR3: TGTGCCAGCAGTTCCGTCCGGAGAGACTCTGGCTACACCTTC.

J is TRBJ2-2 and V is TRBV7-2, with D possibly matching TRBD2 (6 bases). V was pared by 4 bases and J by 2 bases, with 17 bases between. Germline CDR1 reads SGHTA; CDR2 reads FQGNSA. The CDR3 is 17 amino acids. The CDR3, as DNA: TGTGCCAGCAGCTCAGCTATGGGGGGTTCTAACACCGGGGAGCTGTTTTTT. Translation gives CASSSAMGGSNTGELFF.

This clone came up once. The chain is built from TRBV25-1 and TRBJ2-1; 7 bases match TRBD2. The germline V gene has CDR1 MGHDK and CDR2 SYGVNS. The CDR3 runs to 17 residues. The trim removed 2 bases at V and 6 bases at J, leaving 13 bases unmatched. In DNA, the CDR3 is TGTGCCAGCAGTGAAATAGGTGGGCGGGGAGGGGTCAATGAGCAGTTCTTC. This sequence encodes CASSEIGGRGGVNEQFF.

The chain uses TRBV6-5 and TRBJ2-7, with TRBD2 identical over 8 bases. Germline CDR1 is MNHEY and CDR2 is SVGAGI. The CDR3 loop spans 14 amino acids. The J segment lost 0 bases and the V segment lost 10 bases, leaving 8 bases of the junction unmatched. The CDR3 here is CATSALAGSYEQYF. CDR3 sequence (DNA): TGTGCCACATCAGCGCTAGCGGGCTCCTACGAGCAGTACTTC.

This chain uses TRBV2 with TRBJ1-1; 10 positions agree with TRBD1. V trimming: 6 bases; J trimming: 0 bases; junction bases outside the gene matches: 4. CDR3 size: 15 residues. The germline gives CDR1 SNHLY, CDR2 FYNNEI. DNA for the CDR3: TGTGCCAGCAGCACCGGGACAGGGGTGAACACTGAAGCTTTCTTT. Amino acid sequence: CASSTGTGVNTEAFF.

The CDR3 loop is CASSYSGQTEAFF. The CDR3 DNA follows: TGTGCCAGCAGTTACTCTGGACAAACTGAAGCTTTCTTT. The gene calls are TRBV6-6 and TRBJ1-1, with a weak D call TRBD1 (5 bases). CDR3 length: 13 residues. CDR1 is MNHNY, CDR2 SVGAGI, per germline (reference sequence). Trimming took off 0 bases at V and 5 bases at J, with 7 bases between the two ends.

The chain has TRBV7-2 and TRBJ1-1; TRBD1 is a possible D gene (5 bases). Trimming stripped 6 bases from V and 10 bases from J, with 15 bases between. This CDR3 has 12 amino acids. Germline V gives CDR1 SGHTA, CDR2 FQGNSA. The CDR3 reads CASRGFLGGAFF. The CDR3 DNA is TGTGCCAGCAGGGGTTTTCTGGGGGGAGCTTTCTTT.